Following are 29 T cell receptor beta chains from one sample sequenced in a study of neurological immune-mediated disorders. From the 5' RACE reads, TCRdb called clonotypes with MiXCR, one entry per CDR3 protein. The sample lists about 66,000 distinct CDR3 sequences; around 4.2% were seen once. Sequencing input: PBMCs. Receptors were obtained from a man aged 25 to 40 with multiple sclerosis.

This clonotype showed up many times. This chain connects TRBV6-6 to TRBJ1-2; perhaps TRBD1 as D (5 bases). The germline V and J ends were trimmed by 5 bases and 4 bases, with 11 bases remaining between them. CDR1 and CDR2 from the germline V gene are MNHNY and SVGAGI (reference sequence). The CDR3 sequence is 13 residues long. The CDR3 DNA sequence: TGTGCCAGCAGTCCCCAGGGCGTCTATGGCTACACCTTC. This sequence encodes CASSPQGVYGYTF.

The sample holds many counts of this clonotype. The CDR3 bases are TGTGCCAGCAGCTTACTGGGAGGGTACGAGCAGTACTTC. The encoded protein is CASSLLGGYEQYF. The chain links TRBV7-2 to TRBJ2-7; 7 bases match TRBD2. CDR1 and CDR2 (germline): SGHTA, FQGNSA. Germline trimming cut 2 bases from V and 4 bases from J; bases unmatched to any gene: 2. This CDR3 region has 13 residues.

This clonotype has a count of ten or more. This chain uses TRBV20-1 with TRBJ1-1; 8 nucleotides line up with TRBD1. Germline values: CDR1 DFQATT, CDR2 SNEGSKA (reference sequence). This CDR3 has 13 residues. V trimming: 3 bases; J trimming: 1 base; junction bases outside the gene matches: 1. CDR3: CSASGQGNTEAFF. As DNA, the CDR3 is TGCAGTGCTAGTGGACAGGGGAACACTGAAGCTTTCTTT.

This clonotype has at least ten counts. The CDR3 region is CASRAPGLAGGPADTQYF. The CDR3 bases are TGTGCCAGCAGAGCGCCGGGACTAGCGGGGGGGCCTGCAGATACGCAGTATTTT. The chain uses TRBV7-2 and TRBJ2-3; 16 nucleotides align to TRBD2. CDR3 length: 18 residues. The germline V gene has CDR1 SGHTA and CDR2 FQGNSA. Germline trimming cut 6 bases from V and 4 bases from J; bases unmatched to any gene: 10.

This clonotype was picked up many times. This chain links TRBV7-9 with TRBJ2-2; D not resolved. Germline CDR1 reads SEHNR; CDR2 reads FQNEAQ (reference sequence). This CDR3 comprises 12 residues. V was clipped by 6 bases and J by 4 bases, with 6 bases between them. In DNA form, the CDR3 reads TGTGCCAGCAGTTCCCCCACCGGGGAGCTGTTTTTT. This sequence encodes CASSSPTGELFF.

This clonotype was seen only a few times. V and J are TRBV27 and TRBJ1-3, with D unresolved. V gave up 0 bases and J gave up 4 bases, with 10 bases separating them. This CDR3 region has 15 residues. Germline CDR1 is MNHEY and CDR2 is SMNVEV (reference sequence). CDR3 loop: CASSLSVEAGNTIYF. CDR3 nucleotide sequence: TGTGCCAGCAGTTTATCGGTGGAAGCGGGAAACACCATATATTTT.

This clonotype was detected ten times or more. The chain combines TRBV7-8 with TRBJ2-5; TRBD2 is a possible D gene (7 bases). V was shortened by 1 base and J by 4 bases, with 10 bases between the two germline ends. Germline CDR1 reads SGHVS; CDR2 reads FQNEAQ. The CDR3 consists of 14 residues. In nucleotides, the CDR3 is TGTGCCAGCAGCTTAGTGGGGGGGCGAGAGACCCAGTACTTC. The encoded protein is CASSLVGGRETQYF.

The chain joins TRBV7-2 to TRBJ2-1; no reliable D call. Trimming took 4 bases from V and 2 from J, leaving 12 bases between them. CDR1 and CDR2 (germline): SGHTA, FQGNSA. The CDR3 has 15 amino acids. The CDR3 spells CASSSKALAYNEQFF. CDR3 nucleotide sequence: TGTGCCAGCAGCTCCAAAGCTTTGGCCTACAATGAGCAGTTCTTC.

Regarding this clonotype: The germline gene is not matched at one end of the junction; a read error may be the cause. The rearrangement links TRBV12-3 or TRBV12-4 to TRBJ1-5, with 10 bases fitting TRBD1. CDR3 length: 14 amino acids. In DNA, the CDR3 is TGTGCCAGCAGAGGGACAGGGGTGCTTCAGCCCCAGAATTTT. It codes for CASRGTGVLQPQNF.

The sample holds many counts of this clonotype. This chain joins TRBV6-5 and TRBJ1-4; 9 positions match TRBD1. J lost 6 bases, V lost 5 bases, and 7 bases had no gene match. The CDR3 has 15 residues. Germline V lookup: CDR1 MNHEY, CDR2 SVGAGI. The CDR3 region is CASSGGQGYDEKLFF. The DNA of the CDR3 is TGTGCCAGCAGTGGGGGACAGGGTTATGATGAAAAACTGTTTTTT.

This clonotype occurred many times. Written as DNA, the CDR3 is TGTGCCAGCAGTTTAGCCGGGACACATTCTGGAAACACCATATATTTT. Translated, it gives CASSLAGTHSGNTIYF. The V and J genes are TRBV28 and TRBJ1-3; D perhaps matches TRBD1 (6 bases). Trimming left V 2 bases short and J 1 base short, with 12 bases between. CDR3 length equals 16 residues. CDR1 and CDR2 (germline): MDHEN, SYDVKM.

This clonotype showed up many times. The chain is built from TRBV20-1 and TRBJ2-1; TRBD2 aligns across 7 bases. The CDR3 has 15 residues. Germline CDR1 is DFQATT and CDR2 is SNEGSKA (reference sequence). The ends lost 1 base at V and 0 bases at J; junction bases unmatched: 3. The DNA of the CDR3 is TGCAGTGCTAGAGTCGGGGGGAGCTCCTACAATGAGCAGTTCTTC. Its translation: CSARVGGSSYNEQFF.

By share of the sample, this clonotype is medium-sized. V and J are TRBV7-9 and TRBJ2-3; D unresolved. V was pared by 6 bases and J by 5 bases, with 9 bases between. The CDR3 is 12 residues long. Germline-derived CDR1 and CDR2 are SEHNR and FQNEAQ (reference sequence). For the CDR3, the DNA is TGTGCCAGCAGTTTTGATGGAGATACGCAGTATTTT. Protein product: CASSFDGDTQYF.

In its sample, this clonotype was seen many times. The V gene is TRBV7-9, the J gene TRBJ2-1, with D possibly called TRBD1 or TRBD2 (5 bases each). V shed 1 base and J shed 2 bases, with 12 bases lying between them. Germline loops: CDR1 SEHNR, CDR2 FQNEAQ (reference sequence). This CDR3 comprises 16 residues. CDR3 amino acids: CASSLVGGRTYNEQFF. The CDR3 DNA reads TGTGCCAGCAGCTTAGTTGGGGGTAGGACCTACAATGAGCAGTTCTTC.

The table lists this clonotype with many counts. The chain is built from TRBV20-1 and TRBJ1-2; tentative D call: TRBD1 (5 bases). V lost 3 bases and J 2 bases, leaving 10 bases between the germline ends. CDR3 size: 13 residues. CDR1 and CDR2 from the germline V gene are DFQATT and SNEGSKA (reference sequence). The CDR3 nucleotides are TGCAGTGCTAGGGGGCAGAGAAACTATGGCTACACCTTC. Its protein product is CSARGQRNYGYTF.

This clonotype was recorded at least ten times. The V and J genes are TRBV3-1 and TRBJ1-1; possible D gene TRBD1, 6 bases. The CDR3 is 15 residues long. Trimming removed 0 bases from V and 2 bases from J, with 10 bases in between. Germline CDR1 and CDR2: LGHDT and YNNKEL (reference sequence). The CDR3: CASSQEDRFNTEAFF. CDR3 DNA: TGTGCCAGCAGCCAAGAGGACAGATTCAACACTGAAGCTTTCTTT.

This clonotype was counted many times. The V gene is TRBV7-7, the J gene TRBJ2-1, with D possibly being TRBD1 (5 bases). Between the trimmed V and J ends, which lost 6 bases and 5 bases, there was a span of 11 bases. CDR3 size: 13 residues. Germline V lookup: CDR1 SSHAT, CDR2 FNYEAQ (reference sequence). The CDR3 region is CASSPGQNNEQFF. The CDR3 DNA follows: TGTGCCAGCAGTCCAGGGCAGAACAATGAGCAGTTCTTC. Combining the CDR3 with reference TRBV7-7 and TRBJ2-1 gives the whole variable domain GAGVSQSPRYKVTKRGQDVTLRCDPISSHATLYWYQQALGQGPEFLTYFNYEAQPDKSGLPSDRFSAERPEGSISTLTIQRTEQRDSAMYRCASSPGQNNEQFFGPGTRLTVL.

This clonotype has ten or more counts. This sequence joins TRBV7-9 and TRBJ2-1, with a tentative D call TRBD1 (6 bases). There are 13 residues in the CDR3. Germline V CDR1 and CDR2: SEHNR, FQNEAQ (reference sequence). Trimming pared 3 bases from V and 5 bases from J, leaving 8 bases between. The CDR3 region has the DNA TGTGCCAGCAGCTTGGGGGCCGACAATGAGCAGTTCTTC. It encodes CASSLGADNEQFF. The full variable domain, with the rest looked up from reference TRBV7-9 and TRBJ2-1, is DTGVSQNPRHKITKRGQNVTFRCDPISEHNRLYWYRQTLGQGPEFLTYFQNEAQLEKSRLLSDRFSAERPKGSFSTLEIQRTEQGDSAMYLCASSLGADNEQFFGPGTRLTVL.

This clonotype showed up many times. The J gene is TRBJ2-7, the V gene TRBV5-1; weak D call: TRBD2 (6 bases). The CDR3 consists of 13 residues. Trimming shortened V by 2 bases and J by 6 bases, and 12 bases separated the two germline ends. The V gene's germline CDR1 is SGHRS and CDR2 YFSETQ. CDR3 sequence reads: CASSFVTSIEQYF. CDR3 sequence (DNA): TGCGCCAGCAGCTTCGTAACTAGCATCGAGCAGTACTTC.

In its sample, this clonotype was seen many times. The chain uses TRBV5-6 and TRBJ1-5; no reliable D call. The CDR3 has 14 residues. V lost 2 bases, J lost 4 bases, and 10 bases lay in between. CDR1 is SGHDT, CDR2 YYEEEE, per germline. CDR3 sequence reads: CASSFGRENQPQHF. The CDR3 DNA reads as TGTGCCAGCAGCTTCGGACGGGAGAATCAGCCCCAGCATTTT.

This clonotype was counted at least ten times. The chain combines TRBV5-1 with TRBJ2-5; TRBD1 matches at 8 bases. The germline V gene has CDR1 SGHRS and CDR2 YFSETQ. Trimming removed 4 bases from V and 3 bases from J; junction bases left unmatched: 11. The CDR3 runs to 16 residues. This CDR3 is CASSAGTGLLKETQYF. The CDR3 nucleotides read TGCGCCAGCAGCGCCGGGACAGGATTATTAAAAGAGACCCAGTACTTC.

This clonotype was counted at least ten times. This chain links TRBV12-3 or TRBV12-4 with TRBJ1-5; no firm D call. Deletions cut 3 bases from V and 6 bases from J, with 6 bases between. This CDR3 is 12 amino acids long. CDR3 protein: CASSFNAQPQHF. The CDR3 nucleotides read TGTGCCAGCAGTTTCAACGCTCAGCCCCAGCATTTT.

This clonotype was found many times. The V gene is TRBV5-1, the J gene TRBJ1-2, with TRBD1 identical over 7 bases. Germline trimming cut 4 bases from V and 6 bases from J; bases unmatched to any gene: 15. CDR1 is SGHRS and CDR2 is YFSETQ in the germline V gene. The CDR3 totals 16 residues. The CDR3 region has the DNA TGCGCCAGCAGCAGAAGAACAGGGGATTCCGTCCATGGCTACACCTTC. This translates into CASSRRTGDSVHGYTF. Using reference TRBV5-1 and TRBJ1-2 for the parts outside the CDR3, the full variable domain is KAGVTQTPRYLIKTRGQQVTLSCSPISGHRSVSWYQQTPGQGLQFLFEYFSETQRNKGNFPGRFSGRQFSNSRSEMNVSTLELGDSALYLCASSRRTGDSVHGYTFGSGTRLTVV.

The chain links TRBV12-3 or TRBV12-4 to TRBJ2-7, with 8 bases lining up with TRBD1. This CDR3 is built from 14 residues. J lost 4 bases, V lost 4 bases, and 6 bases had no gene match. The CDR3: CASSYGGQGYEQYF. In DNA form, the CDR3 reads TGTGCCAGCAGTTATGGTGGACAGGGATACGAGCAGTACTTC.

This clonotype was detected ten times or more. The chain is built from TRBV12-3 or TRBV12-4 and TRBJ2-1, with a possible D match to TRBD1 (6 bases). The CDR3 length is 13 residues. V was clipped by 1 base and J by 6 bases, with 7 bases between them. CDR3 region: CASSLGTVNEQFF. The DNA of the CDR3 is TGTGCCAGCAGTTTAGGGACAGTCAATGAGCAGTTCTTC.

The chain employs TRBV5-1 and TRBJ2-5; D is undetermined. The CDR3 spans 14 residues. V was cut by 1 base and J by 1 base, with 8 bases left in between. Germline loops: CDR1 SGHRS, CDR2 YFSETQ. CDR3 sequence (DNA): TGCGCCAGCAGCTTGTCAGGATCCCAAGAGACCCAGTACTTC. This gives the protein CASSLSGSQETQYF. The variable domain in full, completed from reference TRBV5-1 and TRBJ2-5, reads KAGVTQTPRYLIKTRGQQVTLSCSPISGHRSVSWYQQTPGQGLQFLFEYFSETQRNKGNFPGRFSGRQFSNSRSEMNVSTLELGDSALYLCASSLSGSQETQYFGPGTRLLVL.

This clonotype showed up many times. The CDR3 nucleotides are TGTGCCAGCAGCCTTACATACAGGGTTTCGAGTGGCTACACCTTC. It specifies CASSLTYRVSSGYTF. The chain carries TRBV7-2 and TRBJ1-2; D might be TRBD1 (6 bases). The length of the CDR3 is 15 residues. Looked up from germline, CDR1 is SGHTA and CDR2 is FQGNSA. V lost 5 bases and J lost 7, with 20 bases in between.

This clonotype was seen at least ten times. The chain uses TRBV20-1 and TRBJ2-3; 11 bases align to TRBD2. Germline CDR1 is DFQATT and CDR2 is SNEGSKA (reference sequence). The CDR3 totals 13 residues. CDR3: CSWSSGGPGTQYF. CDR3 in DNA: TGCAGCTGGTCTAGCGGGGGGCCGGGTACGCAGTATTTT.

Concerning this clonotype itself: This clone may be a read error of a much larger clone one base away. The chain has TRBV29-1 and TRBJ2-2; 7 positions match TRBD1. The CDR3 consists of 14 residues. Germline CDR1 is SQVTM and CDR2 is ANQGSEA. The CDR3 spells CSVDRVGNTRELFF. In nucleotides, the CDR3 is TGCAGCGTCGACAGGGTCGGGAACACCAGGGAGCTGTTTTTT.